Listed below are T cell receptor beta chains from one sample, sequenced in a study of blood T cells in healthy people across ages. A single record per CDR3 protein comes from TCRdb applying MiXCR to the 5' RACE reads. The table has 1.2 million to 1.5 million distinct CDR3 sequences, around 59% seen once. What was sequenced was blood. These receptor sequences come from a man aged 18 to 29 in good health. Each CDR3 is given with its conserved first and last residue. Fields, in order: J gene, V gene, clone size, D gene, CDR3 protein, CDR3 DNA. A D gene is named only where the DNA matches it firmly. Only some rows state a clone size, as once, few, many or a class for expanded clones.

J gene: TRBJ2-5; V gene: TRBV6-4; clone size: -; D gene: -; CDR3 protein: CASSDPVITGYEQYF; CDR3 DNA: TGTGCCAGCAGTGACCCCGTCATAACAGGGTATGAGCAGTACTTC
J gene: TRBJ2-7; V gene: TRBV5-1; clone size: -; D gene: TRBD2; CDR3 protein: CASSFRGSGSYEQYF; CDR3 DNA: TGCGCCAGCAGCTTTCGGGGTAGCGGGAGCTACGAGCAGTACTTC
J gene: TRBJ2-5; V gene: TRBV20-1; clone size: -; D gene: TRBD2; CDR3 protein: CSAGLAGGQGETQYF; CDR3 DNA: TGCAGTGCTGGATTAGCGGGGGGGCAGGGGGAGACCCAGTACTTC
J gene: TRBJ2-7; V gene: TRBV6-6; clone size: -; D gene: -; CDR3 protein: CASISPGNYEQYF; CDR3 DNA: TGTGCCAGCATCTCCCCCGGAAACTACGAGCAGTACTTC
J gene: TRBJ2-1; V gene: TRBV20-1; clone size: -; D gene: -; CDR3 protein: CSARRSGDEQFF; CDR3 DNA: TGCAGTGCTAGAAGGTCAGGGGATGAGCAGTTCTTC
J gene: TRBJ1-2; V gene: TRBV5-1; clone size: -; D gene: -; CDR3 protein: CASNPDPNYGYTF; CDR3 DNA: TGCGCCAGCAACCCAGACCCTAACTATGGCTACACCTTC
J gene: TRBJ2-1; V gene: TRBV7-2; clone size: -; D gene: TRBD1; CDR3 protein: CASSQTGPPLWDEQFF; CDR3 DNA: TGTGCCAGCAGCCAGACAGGGCCACCTCTTTGGGATGAGCAGTTCTTC
J gene: TRBJ1-5; V gene: TRBV5-6; clone size: -; D gene: -; CDR3 protein: CASSRGWGPTSNQPQHF; CDR3 DNA: TGTGCCAGCAGCCGCGGGTGGGGACCGACTAGCAATCAGCCCCAGCATTTT
J gene: TRBJ2-1; V gene: TRBV4-3; clone size: -; D gene: -; CDR3 protein: CASSQDFLRYNEQFF; CDR3 DNA: TGCGCCAGCAGCCAAGATTTCTTGAGGTACAATGAGCAGTTCTTC
J gene: TRBJ1-2; V gene: TRBV3-1; clone size: -; D gene: -; CDR3 protein: CASSLRGSAYGYTF; CDR3 DNA: TGTGCCAGCAGCCTCAGAGGCAGTGCCTATGGCTACACCTTC
J gene: TRBJ2-2; V gene: TRBV10-3; clone size: few; D gene: -; CDR3 protein: CAITFVTRPGELFF; CDR3 DNA: TGTGCCATCACCTTTGTGACTAGACCCGGGGAGCTGTTTTTT
J gene: TRBJ1-2; V gene: TRBV4-2; clone size: -; D gene: -; CDR3 protein: CASSREGSTIDYGYTF; CDR3 DNA: TGTGCCAGCAGTCGAGAGGGGAGTACAATTGACTATGGCTACACCTTC
J gene: TRBJ2-2; V gene: TRBV5-1; clone size: -; D gene: TRBD1; CDR3 protein: CASSDRTGANTGELFF; CDR3 DNA: TGCGCCAGCAGCGACCGGACAGGCGCGAACACCGGGGAGCTGTTTTTT
J gene: TRBJ2-1; V gene: TRBV20-1; clone size: -; D gene: -; CDR3 protein: CSARGQPPAYNEQFF; CDR3 DNA: TGCAGTGCCCGGGGACAACCACCCGCCTACAATGAGCAGTTCTTC
J gene: TRBJ1-5; V gene: TRBV5-6; clone size: -; D gene: -; CDR3 protein: CASSTGTPYSNQPQHF; CDR3 DNA: TGTGCCAGCAGCACAGGGACACCTTATAGCAATCAGCCCCAGCATTTT
J gene: TRBJ1-2; V gene: TRBV12-3/TRBV12-4; clone size: -; D gene: TRBD1; CDR3 protein: CASSFGAGGEFGYTF; CDR3 DNA: TGTGCCAGCAGTTTCGGCGCAGGGGGCGAGTTTGGCTACACCTTC
J gene: TRBJ1-3; V gene: TRBV7-9; clone size: -; D gene: -; CDR3 protein: CASSSDSSGNTIYF; CDR3 DNA: TGTGCCAGCAGCTCAGACAGCTCTGGAAACACCATATATTTT
J gene: TRBJ1-1; V gene: TRBV25-1; clone size: -; D gene: -; CDR3 protein: CASSGPGTSTEAFF; CDR3 DNA: TGTGCCAGCAGTGGACCGGGGACAAGCACTGAAGCTTTCTTT
J gene: TRBJ2-7; V gene: TRBV10-3; clone size: -; D gene: TRBD1; CDR3 protein: CAISAQGSSSYEQYF; CDR3 DNA: TGTGCCATCAGTGCACAGGGGTCTAGCTCCTACGAGCAGTACTTC
J gene: TRBJ2-7; V gene: TRBV6-2/TRBV6-3; clone size: -; D gene: -; CDR3 protein: CVSSYSGSYEQYF; CDR3 DNA: TGTGTCAGCAGTTACTCGGGGTCCTACGAGCAGTACTTC
J gene: TRBJ2-1; V gene: TRBV29-1; clone size: -; D gene: -; CDR3 protein: CSVEGTAPDNEQFF; CDR3 DNA: TGCAGCGTTGAAGGTACAGCTCCCGACAATGAGCAGTTCTTC
J gene: TRBJ2-3; V gene: TRBV5-1; clone size: once; D gene: -; CDR3 protein: CASSSTPRAVDTQYF; CDR3 DNA: TGCGCCAGCAGCTCGACACCGCGAGCGGTAGATACGCAGTATTTT
J gene: TRBJ1-3; V gene: TRBV7-2; clone size: -; D gene: TRBD1; CDR3 protein: CASSIRQGEYGNTIYF; CDR3 DNA: TGTGCCAGCAGCATAAGACAGGGCGAGTATGGAAACACCATATATTTT
J gene: TRBJ2-1; V gene: TRBV12-3/TRBV12-4; clone size: -; D gene: TRBD2; CDR3 protein: CASSTFGGAETQFF; CDR3 DNA: TGTGCCAGCAGTACCTTCGGGGGGGCCGAGACCCAGTTCTTC
J gene: TRBJ1-2; V gene: TRBV28; clone size: -; D gene: -; CDR3 protein: CASRLSKVRGTTF; CDR3 DNA: TGTGCCAGCAGGCTGAGCAAAGTTAGGGGAACCACCTTC
J gene: TRBJ2-2; V gene: TRBV27; clone size: -; D gene: TRBD1; CDR3 protein: CASSLSGTDPGELFF; CDR3 DNA: TGTGCCAGCAGTTTATCGGGGACAGACCCCGGGGAGCTGTTTTTT
J gene: TRBJ2-5; V gene: TRBV7-9; clone size: few; D gene: -; CDR3 protein: CASTGSGETQYF; CDR3 DNA: TGTGCCAGCACGGGATCCGGGGAGACCCAGTACTTC
J gene: TRBJ2-1; V gene: TRBV3-1; clone size: few; D gene: -; CDR3 protein: CASSHRQASREQFF; CDR3 DNA: TGTGCCAGCAGCCACAGACAAGCCTCAAGGGAGCAGTTCTTC
J gene: TRBJ2-1; V gene: TRBV20-1; clone size: -; D gene: TRBD2; CDR3 protein: CSARGRANEQFF; CDR3 DNA: TGCAGTGCTAGGGGGAGGGCCAATGAGCAGTTCTTC
J gene: TRBJ2-5; V gene: TRBV15; clone size: few; D gene: TRBD2; CDR3 protein: CATRLAGQETQYF; CDR3 DNA: TGTGCCACCAGACTAGCGGGGCAAGAGACCCAGTACTTC
J gene: TRBJ2-7; V gene: TRBV10-3; clone size: few; D gene: -; CDR3 protein: CAISSGTLNSYEQYF; CDR3 DNA: TGTGCCATCAGTTCCGGGACTCTCAACTCCTACGAGCAGTACTTC